The rows below give T cell receptor beta chains drawn from one sample of a study of cytomegalovirus exposure and HLA in healthy donors. Method: immunoSEQ multiplex PCR; TCRdb's copy keeps in-frame clones and lacks some. The sample lists about 70,000 clones, about 94% occurring once. The source material was PBMCs. These receptors were taken from a young man in good health and CMV-seropositive. Both conserved end residues are part of each CDR3. The D gene is left open where the match is weak. Clone size appears in some rows only: once, few, many, or a class for an expanded clone.

v_call	clone_size	d_call	j_call	cdr3_nt	cdr3_aa
TRBV21-1	.	.	TRBJ2-7	TGTGCCAGCAGCCCGCGGGTAGCGGGACGATACGAGCAGTACTTC	CASSPRVAGRYEQYF
TRBV6-6	once	.	TRBJ1-2	TGTGCCAGCAGTACTAGTAACTATGGCTACACCTTC	CASSTSNYGYTF
TRBV5-6	.	TRBD1	TRBJ1-2	TGTGCCAGCAGTTCCGGATGGCAGGGGGCTTTAGGCTACACCTTC	CASSSGWQGALGYTF
TRBV10-3	.	TRBD2	TRBJ2-5	TGTGCCATCAGTGGATCTAGCGGGACAGAAGAGACCCAGTACTTC	CAISGSSGTEETQYF
TRBV19	.	TRBD1	TRBJ2-1	TGTGCCAGTAGTACCGGGACAGTCAATGAGCAGTTCTTC	CASSTGTVNEQFF
TRBV19	few	TRBD1	TRBJ1-1	TGTGCCAGTAGTAACCCTCGGACAGGGGCGAACACTGAAGCTTTCTTT	CASSNPRTGANTEAFF
TRBV6-4	few	.	TRBJ2-3	TGTGCCAGCAGTGATTCCGGGGTAGCCACAGATACGCAGTATTTT	CASSDSGVATDTQYF
TRBV19	.	.	TRBJ2-2	TGTGCCAGTAGGGTTAGCGCGAGCACCGGGGAGCTGTTTTTT	CASRVSASTGELFF
TRBV14	.	.	TRBJ2-1	TGTGCCAGCAGCCAAGTAGGGGGTGAGCAGTTCTTC	CASSQVGGEQFF
TRBV11-2	once	TRBD2	TRBJ2-7	TGTGCCAGCAGCTTGGATCCCGGGACTAGCGGGAGAGTAGGCTACGAGCAGTACTTC	CASSLDPGTSGRVGYEQYF
TRBV10-2	.	.	TRBJ1-2	TGCGCCAGCAGTGAAAGGGACAAGGCTTCTGGCTACACCTTC	CASSERDKASGYTF
TRBV28	few	.	TRBJ2-7	TGTGCCAGCAGTCCCCAGGGCCCCCCTTACTACGAGCAGTACTTC	CASSPQGPPYYEQYF
TRBV28	.	.	TRBJ2-2	TGTGCCAGCAGTTCCCCGGGTTCGACCGGGGAGCTGTTTTTT	CASSSPGSTGELFF
TRBV19	.	.	TRBJ1-2	TGTGCCAGTAGCAGGAACTATGGCTACACCTTC	CASSRNYGYTF
TRBV5-6	.	.	TRBJ1-2	TGTGCCAGCAGCTTGGCAGGGGCCGAACCGGGCGATGGCTACACCTTC	CASSLAGAEPGDGYTF
TRBV27	.	.	TRBJ2-2	TGTGCCAGCAGTTTACGAGACACCGGGGAGCTGTTTTTT	CASSLRDTGELFF
TRBV4-1	.	TRBD2	TRBJ2-7	TGCGCCAGCAGCCTCCTCCTAGCGGGAGGACCCTACGAGCAGTACTTC	CASSLLLAGGPYEQYF
TRBV27	.	TRBD1	TRBJ2-5	TGTGCCAGCAGTTCTGACCACAGGACAGGGACGGAGACCCAGTACTTC	CASSSDHRTGTETQYF
TRBV7-3	.	TRBD1	TRBJ2-1	TGTGCCAGCAGCGTGACAGGGGGGGCCTACAATGAGCAGTTCTTC	CASSVTGGAYNEQFF
TRBV28	.	.	TRBJ2-7	TGTGCCAGCAGTTTGTACCCAGACTACGAGCAGTACTTC	CASSLYPDYEQYF
TRBV15	.	.	TRBJ1-5	TGTGCCACCAGCGAAGAGGGCAGGTCGAATCAGCCCCAGCATTTT	CATSEEGRSNQPQHF
TRBV12-5	.	.	TRBJ2-2	TGTGCTAGTGGTCCGGGGGCGGCCTCTCAGGGGGCCGGGGAGCTGTTTTTT	CASGPGAASQGAGELFF
TRBV28	.	.	TRBJ1-5	TGTGCCAGCAGTTTATGGACATCTAGCAATCAGCCCCAGCATTTT	CASSLWTSSNQPQHF
TRBV2	.	TRBD1	TRBJ1-3	TGTGCCAGCAGTGATCTGGGACAGAGCTTCTCTGGAAACACCATATATTTT	CASSDLGQSFSGNTIYF
TRBV27	.	.	TRBJ1-1	TGTGCCAGCAGTTTATCTCCTTCTTTCGCTGAAGCTTTCTTT	CASSLSPSFAEAFF
TRBV25-1	.	.	TRBJ1-1	TGTGCCAGCAGTGAAGTCACCAGAACTGAAGCTTTCTTT	CASSEVTRTEAFF
TRBV19	.	TRBD2	TRBJ2-2	TGTGCCAGTAGTATCCGGACTAGCGGGAGGGTTATGGACACCGGGGAGCTGTTTTTT	CASSIRTSGRVMDTGELFF
TRBV28	.	.	TRBJ1-5	TGTGCCAGCAGTTTCGTTGGCCCCTTCAGCAATCAGCCCCAGCATTTT	CASSFVGPFSNQPQHF
TRBV29-1	.	.	TRBJ2-1	TGCAGCGTGACCCCCGTGGGAGGCTCCTACAATGAGCAGTTCTTC	CSVTPVGGSYNEQFF
TRBV7-3	.	TRBD1	TRBJ1-2	TGTGCCAGCAGCTTAGGAGGGGGCGGGGATGGCTACACCTTC	CASSLGGGGDGYTF
TRBV4-2	.	.	TRBJ1-1	TGTGCCAGCAGCCGAACAGGGAGCACTGAAGCTTTCTTT	CASSRTGSTEAFF
TRBV30	.	TRBD1	TRBJ2-3	TGTGCCTGGAGCCGGGGACAGGGTACAGATACGCAGTATTTT	CAWSRGQGTDTQYF
TRBV5-6	.	.	TRBJ2-1	TGTGCCAGCAGCTTCATAAGGGGGACCCACTTCAATGAGCAGTTCTTC	CASSFIRGTHFNEQFF
TRBV2	.	TRBD1	TRBJ1-2	TGTGCCAGCAGTCTACAGGGGGAGCAATATGGCTACACCTTC	CASSLQGEQYGYTF
TRBV7-2	.	TRBD1	TRBJ1-5	TGTGCCAGCAGCTTCTGGACAGGGGGGAATCAGCCCCAGCATTTT	CASSFWTGGNQPQHF
TRBV7-9	.	.	TRBJ2-1	TGTGCCAGCGTCTATAGGGAGCTACCAAATGAGCAGTTCTTC	CASVYRELPNEQFF
TRBV4-2	.	TRBD1	TRBJ1-1	TGTGCCAGCAGCCAAGACTTAGGGACAGGGGGCACTGAAGCTTTCTTT	CASSQDLGTGGTEAFF